This is a list of T cell receptor beta chains from one sample in a study of blood T cell repertoires in COVID-19. Profiling relied on immunoSEQ multiplex PCR, and the TCRdb table lists in-frame clones only, not all of them. The sample holds 250,000 to 300,000 clones, approximately 88% seen once. The sequencing input was peripheral blood. Every receptor here comes from a woman aged 70-85 years with COVID-19, enrolled during active disease. Each CDR3 is given with its conserved first and last residue. Some rows mark clone size as missing; the rest say once, few, many or name a class of expanded clone.

>TRBV7-9|.
CASSLEVAGRTEAFF
>TRBV7-6|.
CASSLESARESYNEQFF
>TRBV4-3|.
CASSQDGRESSEQYF
>TRBV19|.
CASSATSGSRYEQYF
>TRBV15|.
CATSRDVTGAYEQFF
>TRBV27|.
CASSRARSGTGFDEQFF
>TRBV18|.
CASSLGLTNTEAFF
>TRBV11-3|.
CASSPQGSDQPQHF
>TRBV28|once
CASISGTGYGYTF
>TRBV19|.
CARRKGTGGRTQHF
>TRBV5-1|.
CASYSRPGQGLYEQYF
>TRBV19|.
CASSDRGGTEAFF
>TRBV6-5|once
CASTGRGEKLFF
>TRBV3-1/TRBV3-2|.
CASSQAADYGYTF
>TRBV28|.
CASSLSPGTGYGYTF
>TRBV27|.
CASSIDRENTEAFF
>TRBV7-8|.
CASSLTGDQPQHF
>TRBV7-8|.
CASSSGTSGLSYEQYF
>TRBV18|.
CASSPGGPEAFF
>TRBV6-5|.
CASRTGTGGYQPQHF
>TRBV7-8|few
CASSLAPSGTTYEQYF
>TRBV30|.
CAWGTGVQETQYF
>TRBV6-5|.
CASRTQGMTEAFF
>TRBV11-2|.
CASSLGSSNEKLFF
>TRBV7-3|.
CASSLTGGPLHF
>TRBV7-2|.
CASSPGTGAYEQYF
>TRBV27|once
CASSWSGRANGYTF
>TRBV30|.
CAWSHGLENEQFF
>TRBV5-1|.
CASSSGQMAYEQYF
>TRBV11-2|few
CASSSTSEQYF
>TRBV7-9|.
CASRGDSLSGNTIYF
>TRBV18|.
CASSPQGARNTEAFF
>TRBV5-1|once
CASSIWTDQGTEAFF
>TRBV5-1|.
CASSLVGENIQYF
>TRBV18|.
CASSQRQGGKETQYF
>TRBV11-3|.
CASSPQAGTGQETQYF
>TRBV19|.
CASSTRDSYEQYF
>TRBV5-1|.
CASSWGDRENTEAFF
>TRBV18|.
CASSQGQVTDTQYF
>TRBV9|many
CASSKTSGRSGEQYF
>TRBV4-1|.
CASSLGQGSNIQYF
>TRBV11-3|.
CASSLEVGQEPRTQYF
>TRBV14|.
CASSFQGHSNYGYTF
>TRBV6-1|.
CASSEYRGARGEQYF
>TRBV10-3|.
CAISEAGTSLVGEQFF
>TRBV19|.
CASSISGLSNQPQHF
>TRBV19|.
CASSRDRGSGELFF
>TRBV15|.
CATSRDGRAGNTIYF
>TRBV7-3|few
CASSFRGFSTDTQYF
>TRBV28|once
CAGQGGPNSPLHF
>TRBV18|.
CASSSGQTNTEAFF
>TRBV6-6|.
CASSSIDSSAFF
>TRBV7-8|.
CASSFGENTEAFF
>TRBV2|.
CASSGLAGDNEQFF
>TRBV28|.
CASSPRTGAYGYTF
>TRBV27|.
CASSAVAQGAINQPQHF
>TRBV5-1|.
CASSLALQGSDTQYF
>TRBV19|.
CASISDRPTGEQFF
>TRBV5-1|few
CASSADRVGGEQYF
>TRBV4-2|.
CASSQDRFRTYEQYF